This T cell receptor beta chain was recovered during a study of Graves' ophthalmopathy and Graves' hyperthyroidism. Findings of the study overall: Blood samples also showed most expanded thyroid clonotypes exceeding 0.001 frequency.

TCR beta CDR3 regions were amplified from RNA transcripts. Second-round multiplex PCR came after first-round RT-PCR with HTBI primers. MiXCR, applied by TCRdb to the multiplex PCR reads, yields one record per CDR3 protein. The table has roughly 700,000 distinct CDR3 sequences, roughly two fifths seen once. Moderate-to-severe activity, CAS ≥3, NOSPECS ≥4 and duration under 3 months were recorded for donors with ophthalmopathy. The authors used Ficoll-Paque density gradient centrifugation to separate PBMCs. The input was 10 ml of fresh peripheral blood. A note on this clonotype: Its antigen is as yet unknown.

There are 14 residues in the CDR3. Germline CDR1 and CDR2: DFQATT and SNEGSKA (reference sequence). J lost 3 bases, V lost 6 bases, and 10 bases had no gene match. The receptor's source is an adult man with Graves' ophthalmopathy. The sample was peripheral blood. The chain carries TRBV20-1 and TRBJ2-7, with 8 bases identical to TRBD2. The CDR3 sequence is CSATPGGGDYEQYF. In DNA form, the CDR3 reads TGCAGTGCCACTCCCGGGGGGGGGGACTACGAGCAGTACTTC.